The present T cell receptor beta chain was sequenced within a study of blood T cells in healthy people across ages. No fewer than 7 million PBMCs went into each sample. The amount of total RNA extracted per sample was at least 5.5 micrograms. Broader study findings: The fall in TCR beta diversity per million T cells was roughly linear with age.

PCR was performed a second time for roughly 7 to 12 cycles using a sample-barcoded 5' primer and a J-beta primer mix. Per-sample output comprised a minimum of 2.5 million paired-end reads containing CDR3. One entry per CDR3 protein, called by TCRdb with MiXCR from the 5' RACE reads. The profile shows roughly 800,000 distinct CDR3 sequences, over 45% of them singletons. As for this clonotype: Its antigen is as yet unknown. One base away lies a much larger clone, so this may be a sequencing read error.

Trimming removed 2 bases at V and 2 bases at J, with 7 bases between. From germline, CDR1 is MNHNY and CDR2 SVGAGI (reference sequence). The CDR3 runs 13 residues. The clonotype originates from a man aged 30 to 39 in good health. The sequenced sample was blood. This chain connects TRBV6-6 to TRBJ2-7, with TRBD1 as a possible D gene (5 bases). The CDR3 reads CASSYVRAYEQYF. CDR3 bases: TGTGCCAGCAGTTACGTCAGGGCCTACGAGCAGTACTTC.